These 11 T cell receptor beta chains came from one sample sequenced in a study of blood T cells in healthy people across ages. Sample-barcoded 5' priming and a J-beta primer mix drove a second PCR of 7 to 11 cycles. MiXCR, applied by TCRdb to the 5' RACE reads, yields one record per CDR3 protein. There are around 780,000 distinct CDR3 sequences in the sample; roughly 24% occur only once, and about 3% lies in the top ten. These records were also assigned to another study, of T cells of mothers and their children.

The sample taken for sequencing was blood. Receptors originate from a boy younger than 18 in good health.

The V and J genes are TRBV3-1 and TRBJ1-4, with a weak D call TRBD1 (6 bases). The V end lost 4 bases, the J end lost 4 bases, and 13 bases lay between the germline ends. Germline V gene sequence: CDR1 LGHDT, CDR2 YNNKEL (reference sequence). The CDR3 has 15 residues. CDR3 in amino acids: CASSPRQASNEKLFF. DNA for the CDR3: TGTGCCAGCAGCCCTAGACAGGCGAGTAATGAAAAACTGTTTTTT.

There are a few counts of this clonotype. V usage is TRBV7-3 and J usage is TRBJ2-4, with 14 bases identical to TRBD2. Trimming cost V 5 bases and J 8 bases; bases outside gene matches: 5. CDR3 length equals 15 residues. CDR1 is SGHTA, CDR2 FQGTGA, per germline. As DNA, the CDR3 is TGTGCCAGCAGCCTGGGACTAGCGGGGGATCACATTCAGTACTTC. It specifies CASSLGLAGDHIQYF. Supplemented by reference TRBV7-3 and TRBJ2-4, the full variable domain reads GAGVSQTPSNKVTEKGKYVELRCDPISGHTALYWYRQSLGQGPEFLIYFQGTGAADDSGLPNDRFFAVRPEGSVSTLKIQRTERGDSAVYLCASSLGLAGDHIQYFGAGTRLSVL.

This clonotype came up a few times. This sequence joins TRBV12-5 and TRBJ2-7, with 9 bases fitting TRBD2. Germline CDR1 and CDR2: LGHNT and FRNRAP. The CDR3 runs to 16 residues. Unmatched junction bases numbered 5, after V lost 1 base and J lost 1 base. This chain's CDR3 is CASGLEISGGSYEQYF. CDR3 sequence (DNA): TGTGCTAGTGGTTTGGAGATCAGCGGGGGGTCCTACGAGCAGTACTTC.

This clonotype appeared a few times. CDR3 DNA sequence: TGTGCCAGCAGCTCTACGGGACAGGGCACAGATACGCAGTATTTT. This gives the protein CASSSTGQGTDTQYF. This chain connects TRBV4-2 to TRBJ2-3; 8 positions match TRBD1. The J segment lost 1 base and the V segment lost 5 bases, leaving 5 bases of the junction unmatched. The CDR3 contains 15 residues. Germline loops: CDR1 LGHNA, CDR2 YNFKEQ.

CDR3 protein: CASSLSGFNEKLFF. The DNA of the CDR3 is TGTGCCAGCAGTTTATCCGGTTTTAATGAAAAACTGTTTTTT. This chain joins TRBV28 and TRBJ1-4, with D unclear. This CDR3 region has 14 residues. Germline CDR1 is MDHEN and CDR2 is SYDVKM. Trimming removed 1 base at V and 4 bases at J, with 7 bases between.

This clonotype was recorded a few times. V usage is TRBV11-3 and J usage is TRBJ2-5; tentative D call: TRBD1 (6 bases). The J call may not be correct, given that the DNA end is closer to TRBJ2-7. This CDR3 is built from 14 residues. Germline lookup yields CDR1 SGHNT and CDR2 YENEEA. The CDR3 nucleotides are TGTGCCAGCAGCTTAGAAGCAGGGGAAGGCGAGCAGTACTTC. This codes for CASSLEAGEGEQYF.

This chain links TRBV2 with TRBJ1-4; D is uncertain. CDR1 and CDR2 (germline): SNHLY, FYNNEI. The CDR3 contains 15 residues. The ends were cut back, 6 bases at V and 3 bases at J, with 14 bases in the middle. The CDR3 DNA reads as TGTGCCAGCAGACCCCACTTTTCACCTAATGAAAAACTGTTTTTT. It translates to CASRPHFSPNEKLFF.

This chain joins TRBV29-1 and TRBJ2-2; D is undetermined. The CDR3 covers 13 residues. Trimming removed 5 bases at V and 4 bases at J, with 11 bases between. Germline V gives CDR1 SQVTM, CDR2 ANQGSEA. The CDR3 reads CSVPRWGTGELFF. CDR3 DNA: TGCAGCGTTCCGCGGTGGGGCACCGGGGAGCTGTTTTTT.

The chain joins TRBV9 to TRBJ2-5; D remains unclear. The tail of the sequence fits TRBJ2-7 better, so the J call may be wrong. Germline V gene lookup returns CDR1 SGDLS and CDR2 YYNGEE. The CDR3 is 15 residues long. CDR3 in amino acids: CASSVVSPLSYEQYF. CDR3 bases: TGTGCCAGCAGCGTAGTCTCACCACTATCCTACGAGCAGTACTTC.

This clonotype occurred a few times. V gene TRBV29-1 combines with J gene TRBJ2-2, with 7 bases aligning to TRBD2. From germline, CDR1 is SQVTM and CDR2 ANQGSEA. After removal of 8 bases from V and 2 bases from J, the junction contained 5 bases not matched to a gene. This CDR3 spans 13 amino acids. CDR3 loop: CSSAGVNTGELFF. The CDR3 DNA reads TGCAGCAGCGCGGGGGTCAACACCGGGGAGCTGTTTTTT.

The table lists this clonotype with a few counts. The rearrangement links TRBV7-9 to TRBJ1-4; no clear D. Trimming pared 7 bases from V and 4 bases from J, leaving 10 bases between. The V gene's germline CDR1 is SEHNR and CDR2 FQNEAQ (reference sequence). The CDR3 loop spans 13 amino acids. The CDR3 nucleotides are TGTGCCAGCATCGGGAGTGTTAATGAAAAACTGTTTTTT. Its protein product is CASIGSVNEKLFF.